What follows are 5 T cell receptor beta chains derived from one specimen sequenced in a study of blood T cell repertoires in COVID-19. Sequencing used immunoSEQ multiplex PCR; TCRdb keeps in-frame clones, though not all of them. The sample consists of 110,000 to 150,000 clones, roughly 80% of them appearing once. Sequences were obtained from peripheral blood. The receptors derive from a man between 65 and 80 years old who had recovered from COVID-19.

V and J are TRBV4-1 and TRBJ2-1; weak D call: TRBD1 (6 bases). The V gene's germline CDR1 is MGHRA and CDR2 YSYEKL. Trimming removed 5 bases from V and 2 bases from J, with 7 bases in between. CDR3 size: 13 residues. CDR3: CASSDRTYNEQFF. Here the CDR3 DNA reads TGCGCCAGCAGCGACAGGACCTACAATGAGCAGTTCTTC.

This clone appeared once. The chain employs TRBV3-1 (or the pseudogene TRBV3-2) and TRBJ1-5; D unresolved. V lost 1 base and J 6 bases, leaving 7 bases between the germline ends. From germline, CDR1 is LGHDT and CDR2 YNNKEL (reference sequence). This CDR3 has 13 amino acids. The CDR3 nucleotides are TGTGCCAGCAGCCAAGGTCCAGGTCAGCCCCAGCATTTT. Translation: CASSQGPGQPQHF.

This clone was seen repeatedly, ten times or more. This chain links TRBV19 with TRBJ2-3; 9 bases are shared with TRBD2. J lost 1 base, V lost 7 bases, and 12 bases had no gene match. The germline CDR1 and CDR2 sequences are LNHDA and SQIVND (reference sequence). This CDR3 contains 17 residues. CDR3 sequence: CASKRGGGRGGTDTQYF. DNA for the CDR3: TGTGCCAGTAAGCGGGGAGGCGGGAGGGGTGGCACAGATACGCAGTATTTT.

The chain carries TRBV2 and TRBJ2-3; D is possibly TRBD2 (5 bases). Trimming removed 6 bases at V and 3 bases at J, with 10 bases between. CDR3 size: 13 residues. CDR1 is SNHLY, CDR2 FYNNEI, per germline. CDR3 sequence: CASRRVETDTQYF. DNA for the CDR3: TGTGCCAGCAGGAGGGTTGAAACAGATACGCAGTATTTT.

This chain connects TRBV7-7 to TRBJ2-7, with 8 positions matching TRBD2. V trimming: 1 base; J trimming: 6 bases; junction bases outside the gene matches: 8. CDR1 is SSHAT and CDR2 is FNYEAQ in the germline V gene (reference sequence). The CDR3 runs to 15 residues. The CDR3 reads CASSLGPGLAGEQYF. The CDR3 DNA reads TGTGCCAGCAGCTTAGGGCCGGGGCTAGCGGGCGAGCAGTACTTC.